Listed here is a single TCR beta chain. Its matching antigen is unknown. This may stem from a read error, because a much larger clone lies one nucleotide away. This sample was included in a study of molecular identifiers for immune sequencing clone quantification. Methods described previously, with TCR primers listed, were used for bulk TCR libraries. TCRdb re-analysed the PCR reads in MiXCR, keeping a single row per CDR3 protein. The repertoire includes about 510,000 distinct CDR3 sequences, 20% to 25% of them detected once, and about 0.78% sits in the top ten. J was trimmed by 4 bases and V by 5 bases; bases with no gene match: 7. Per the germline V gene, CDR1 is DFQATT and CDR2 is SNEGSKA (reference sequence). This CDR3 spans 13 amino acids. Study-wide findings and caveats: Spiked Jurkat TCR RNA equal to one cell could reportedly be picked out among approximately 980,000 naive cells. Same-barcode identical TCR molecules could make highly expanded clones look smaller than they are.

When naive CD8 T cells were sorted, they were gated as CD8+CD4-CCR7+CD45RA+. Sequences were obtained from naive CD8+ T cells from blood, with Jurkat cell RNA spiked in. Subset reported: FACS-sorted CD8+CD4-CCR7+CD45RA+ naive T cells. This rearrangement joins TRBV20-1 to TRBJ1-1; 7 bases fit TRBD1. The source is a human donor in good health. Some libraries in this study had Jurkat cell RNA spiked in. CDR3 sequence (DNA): TGCAGTGCTTGGGACAGAGAGAGCACTGAAGCTTTCTTT. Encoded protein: CSAWDRESTEAFF.